The 13 T cell receptor beta chains given below trace back to one sample, sequenced in a study of beta chain features in type 1 diabetes. Reverse transcribing all isolated RNA meant expressed TCRB transcripts were sequenced. Libraries were prepared by immunoSEQ multiplex PCR; TCRdb keeps only in-frame clonotypes and omits some of them. Of approximately 160,000 clones listed, under 9.5% were seen once; the top ten hold less than 0.85%. Sequenced: central memory CD4+ T cells from blood. Receptor source: a man between 18 and 29 years old in good health.

The chain couples TRBV7-9 to TRBJ2-7, with D possibly TRBD1 on 6 matching bases. CDR1 and CDR2 (germline): SEHNR, FQNEAQ (reference sequence). CDR3 length: 15 amino acids. The V end lost 6 bases, the J end lost 2 bases, and 17 bases lay between the germline ends. CDR3 region: CASSSRGGGPYEQYF. Written as DNA, the CDR3 is TGTGCCAGCAGTTCCCGGGGTGGGGGCCCCTACGAGCAGTACTTC.

The chain has TRBV29-1 and TRBJ1-1, with D possibly being TRBD1 (5 bases). The CDR3 extends over 14 amino acids. Germline CDR1 SQVTM, CDR2 ANQGSEA. Trimming removed 3 bases at V and 1 base at J, with 12 bases between. The CDR3 loop reads CSVDGRQGNTEAFF. In DNA, the CDR3 is TGCAGCGTTGACGGGCGGCAGGGGAACACTGAAGCTTTCTTT.

This clone appeared a few times. The V and J genes are TRBV2 and TRBJ2-3; D remains unclear. Trimming took 4 bases from V and 5 from J, leaving 10 bases between them. The CDR3 spans 13 residues. Germline V gives CDR1 SNHLY, CDR2 FYNNEI. The CDR3 DNA sequence: TGTGCCAGCAGTGTGGAGAGGAGAGATACGCAGTATTTT. Amino acid sequence: CASSVERRDTQYF.

The chain combines TRBV10-3 with TRBJ2-3; D is possibly TRBD2 (6 bases). Germline CDR1 is ENHRY and CDR2 is SYGVKD. This CDR3 contains 14 residues. Trimming left V 8 bases short and J 2 bases short, with 14 bases between. The CDR3 bases are TGTGCCATCCGTCCGGGACTCCACACAGATACGCAGTATTTT. Translation: CAIRPGLHTDTQYF.

This clone has just a few counts. The chain uses TRBV30 and TRBJ2-4; D unresolved. V was trimmed by 2 bases and J by 4 bases, leaving 6 bases between them. The CDR3 has 12 residues. CDR1 GTSNPN and CDR2 SVGIG come from the germline V gene (reference sequence). For the CDR3, the DNA is TGTGCCTGGAGTCAGGTTAAAAACATTCAGTACTTC. Its translation is CAWSQVKNIQYF.

This clone was observed a few times. This chain joins TRBV7-8 and TRBJ1-1; no clear D gene. V dropped 5 bases and J dropped 1 base, with 14 bases sitting between them. The CDR3 consists of 15 residues. Germline values: CDR1 SGHVS, CDR2 FQNEAQ. The DNA for the CDR3 is TGTGCCAGCAGCCCGCGGGGATACTCGAACACTGAAGCTTTCTTT. Protein: CASSPRGYSNTEAFF.

The chain is built from TRBV9 and TRBJ2-7; TRBD2 might be the D (6 bases). Deletions cut 4 bases from V and 5 bases from J, with 16 bases between. The CDR3 is 14 amino acids. Germline V gives CDR1 SGDLS, CDR2 YYNGEE. The chain's CDR3 is CASSRASGGDEQYF. The CDR3 DNA is TGTGCCAGCAGCCGGGCCTCCGGGGGAGACGAGCAGTACTTC.

The genes are TRBV5-4 and TRBJ1-2, with a tentative D call TRBD1 (5 bases). The V gene lost 4 bases and the J gene lost 2 bases, with 21 bases spanning the gap. The CDR3 is made up of 17 amino acids. Germline CDR1 and CDR2: SGHNT and YYREEE (reference sequence). The CDR3 DNA reads TGTGCCAGCAGCCAGCCTCCTGGGCCATACAGGAACTATGGCTACACCTTC. This translates into CASSQPPGPYRNYGYTF. Variable domain in full (rest from reference TRBV5-4 and TRBJ1-2): ETGVTQSPTHLIKTRGQQVTLRCSSQSGHNTVSWYQQALGQGPQFIFQYYREEENGRGNFPPRFSGLQFPNYSSELNVNALELDDSALYLCASSQPPGPYRNYGYTFGSGTRLTVV.

This CDR3 is CAWAPLDRGNNEQFF. The CDR3 DNA reads as TGTGCCTGGGCGCCCTTGGACAGGGGGAATAATGAGCAGTTCTTC. This rearrangement joins TRBV30 to TRBJ2-1, with 10 positions matching TRBD1. V shed 5 bases, J shed 7 bases, and the junction held 11 bases outside the gene matches. This CDR3 region has 15 residues. CDR1 and CDR2 (germline): GTSNPN, SVGIG (reference sequence).

This clone has only a few counts. The chain recombines TRBV30 with TRBJ2-7, with D unresolved. The ends were cut back, 2 bases at V and 9 bases at J, with 17 bases in the middle. The germline V gene has CDR1 GTSNPN and CDR2 SVGIG (reference sequence). CDR3 length equals 13 residues. The CDR3, as DNA: TGTGCCTGGAGTCCCTCTCATTTACTCGGGCAGTACTTC. This sequence encodes CAWSPSHLLGQYF.

This clone was seen many times. V is TRBV7-9 and J is TRBJ2-6; the D gene is possibly TRBD1 (5 bases). The germline gives CDR1 SEHNR, CDR2 FQNEAQ (reference sequence). This CDR3 is built from 17 residues. Trimming cost V 6 bases and J 0 bases, with 15 bases left between them. In DNA form, the CDR3 reads TGTGCCAGCAGTTTGGGCAGGGCCCTCTCTGGGGCCAACGTCCTGACTTTC. It translates to CASSLGRALSGANVLTF.

This clone was counted a few times. The rearrangement uses TRBV30 and TRBJ1-2; 8 bases are a match to TRBD1. This CDR3 has 11 amino acids. Unmatched junction bases numbered 4, after V lost 5 bases and J lost 8 bases. Germline CDR1 is GTSNPN and CDR2 is SVGIG (reference sequence). Here the CDR3 DNA reads TGTGCCTGGGACAGGGGTTCCGGCTACACCTTC. This encodes CAWDRGSGYTF.

Only a few counts were recorded for this clone. The chain couples TRBV18 to TRBJ1-6; TRBD1 agrees at 9 bases. CDR1 is KGHSH and CDR2 is LQKENI in the germline V gene. V was clipped by 3 bases and J by 9 bases; unmatched bases: 6. The CDR3 is made up of 15 amino acids. The CDR3 reads CASSPLGQGSSPLHF. In nucleotides, the CDR3 is TGTGCCAGCTCACCCTTAGGACAGGGGAGTTCACCCCTCCACTTT.